The 25 T cell receptor beta chains below come from one sample, sequenced in a study of blood T cell repertoires in COVID-19. Libraries were prepared by immunoSEQ multiplex PCR; TCRdb keeps only in-frame clonotypes and omits some of them. The profile shows about 110,000 clones, approximately 62% of them singletons. Material: peripheral blood. The source is a man older than 75 with acute or convalescent COVID-19.

The rearrangement joins TRBV6-2 or TRBV6-3 to TRBJ2-7; D uncertain. Germline assignment: CDR1 MNHEY and CDR2 SVGEGT. This CDR3 has 12 amino acids. The V gene lost 2 bases and the J gene lost 3 bases, with 5 bases spanning the gap. CDR3 nucleotide sequence: TGTGCCAGCAGTTACGCTAACTACGAGCAGTACTTC. It is translated as CASSYANYEQYF.

The CDR3 DNA is TGTGCCAGCAGAGAGGAAGCTGGGGAGACCCAGTACTTC. It translates to CASREEAGETQYF. The chain employs TRBV21-1 and TRBJ2-5; TRBD2 is taken as the D call from the table, unchecked against the DNA. TRBV21-1 is a documented pseudogene. The CDR3 spans 13 residues.

The chain uses TRBV28 and TRBJ2-1, with 9 bases aligning to TRBD2. The V gene end was trimmed by 3 bases and the J gene end by 3 bases; junction bases not matched to a gene: 12. CDR3 length: 18 amino acids. CDR1 MDHEN and CDR2 SYDVKM come from the germline V gene. Written as DNA, the CDR3 is TGTGCCAGCAGTTTCGCACAGGGGAGGACTAGCGACTACAATGAGCAGTTCTTC. This encodes CASSFAQGRTSDYNEQFF.

The V call is TRBV19, the J call TRBJ1-5; D is unclear. Trimming shortened V by 4 bases and J by 3 bases, and 10 bases separated the two germline ends. From germline, CDR1 is LNHDA and CDR2 SQIVND (reference sequence). The CDR3 has 14 amino acids. The CDR3 spells CASSTPGNNQPQHF. In nucleotides, the CDR3 is TGTGCCAGTAGTACACCGGGTAACAATCAGCCCCAGCATTTT.

This rearrangement joins TRBV3-1 (or the pseudogene TRBV3-2) to TRBJ2-3; 12 bases are shared with TRBD2. This CDR3 has 15 amino acids. With V trimmed by 4 bases and J by 6 bases, 5 bases remained unmatched. The germline V gene has CDR1 LGHDT and CDR2 YNNKEL (reference sequence). This CDR3 is CASSRLAGVGDTQYF. The CDR3 DNA is TGTGCCAGCAGCCGACTAGCGGGAGTGGGGGATACGCAGTATTTT.

This clone was observed a few times. The V call is TRBV6-2 or TRBV6-3, the J call TRBJ1-5; TRBD1 matches 7 bases. CDR1 is MNHEY and CDR2 is SVGEGT in the germline V gene. With 4 bases clipped from V and 6 bases from J, the junction kept 9 bases outside the gene matches. CDR3 size: 15 residues. The CDR3 bases are TGTGCCAGCAGTTTGACAGGGTTTCCCTTTCAGCCCCAGCATTTT. Its protein is CASSLTGFPFQPQHF.

This clone was seen a single time. This chain links TRBV9 with TRBJ1-1; 7 bases are a match to TRBD1. V gave up 3 bases and J gave up 4 bases; unmatched junction bases: 9. Germline lookup yields CDR1 SGDLS and CDR2 YYNGEE. The CDR3 totals 15 residues. Written as DNA, the CDR3 is TGTGCCAGCAGCGCGCCGAGGGGGCCGGTCACTGAAGCTTTCTTT. Amino acid sequence: CASSAPRGPVTEAFF.

The J gene is TRBJ2-7, the V gene TRBV5-1; TRBD1 matches 8 bases. CDR3 length: 15 residues. J gave up 3 bases and V 4 bases, and 9 bases lay outside the gene matches. Looked up from germline, CDR1 is SGHRS and CDR2 is YFSETQ. CDR3: CASSPRTGRNYEQYF. The CDR3 DNA reads as TGCGCCAGCAGCCCCCGGACAGGGAGGAACTACGAGCAGTACTTC.

This clone has only a few counts. This chain joins TRBV6-5 and TRBJ1-1; D might be TRBD1 (5 bases). This CDR3 spans 13 amino acids. V was pared by 4 bases and J by 3 bases, with 9 bases between. Looked up from germline, CDR1 is MNHEY and CDR2 is SVGAGI. The CDR3 is CASSLGQDTEAFF. The CDR3 region has the DNA TGTGCCAGCAGTTTGGGGCAGGACACTGAAGCTTTCTTT.

The DNA of the CDR3 is TGTGCCAGCAGCCGGGACAGGGTCTATCAGCCCCAGCATTTT. Translated, it gives CASSRDRVYQPQHF. The rearrangement joins TRBV6-6 to TRBJ1-5; 9 nucleotides match TRBD1. The CDR3 is made up of 14 amino acids. V shed 6 bases, J shed 5 bases, and the junction held 5 bases outside the gene matches. The germline gives CDR1 MNHNY, CDR2 SVGAGI (reference sequence).

V and J are TRBV30 and TRBJ1-1, with a possible D match to TRBD1 (5 bases). Germline CDR1 reads GTSNPN; CDR2 reads SVGIG (reference sequence). The CDR3 totals 12 residues. V was pared by 4 bases and J by 5 bases, with 11 bases between. The CDR3 reads CAWTREGTEAFF. The CDR3 nucleotides read TGTGCCTGGACGCGGGAGGGGACTGAAGCTTTCTTT.

V is TRBV15 and J is TRBJ2-5; TRBD2 aligns across 8 bases. CDR1 is LNHNV, CDR2 YYDKDF, per germline (reference sequence). The length of the CDR3 is 13 residues. Trimming cost V 6 bases and J 1 base; bases outside gene matches: 1. The CDR3, as DNA: TGTGCCACCAGTAGCGGGACCCAAGAGACCCAGTACTTC. As protein: CATSSGTQETQYF. Full variable domain (rest looked up from reference TRBV15 and TRBJ2-5): DAMVIQNPRYQVTQFGKPVTLSCSQTLNHNVMYWYQQKSSQAPKLLFHYYDKDFNNEADTPDNFQSRRPNTSFCFLDIRSPGLGDTAMYLCATSSGTQETQYFGPGTRLLVL.

The J gene is TRBJ2-7, the V gene TRBV6-5; TRBD2 agrees at 11 bases. V was clipped by 6 bases and J by 2 bases; unmatched bases: 6. Germline-derived CDR1 and CDR2 are MNHEY and SVGAGI. The CDR3 extends over 15 amino acids. The CDR3 DNA sequence: TGTGCCAGCAGAGAGGGGACTAGCGGACCCTACGAGCAGTACTTC. This sequence encodes CASREGTSGPYEQYF.

The chain is built from TRBV7-9 and TRBJ2-3, with D tentatively TRBD1 (7 bases). CDR3 length: 16 residues. CDR1 and CDR2 from the germline V gene are SEHNR and FQNEAQ (reference sequence). Trimming took 11 bases from V and 3 from J, leaving 24 bases between them. The CDR3 DNA sequence: TGTGCCCCTGGGGGGCTCGGACAGGTTGGAACAGATACGCAGTATTTT. The encoded protein is CAPGGLGQVGTDTQYF.

By share, this clone ranks as medium-sized. The V call is TRBV24-1, the J call TRBJ1-2, with 7 bases aligning to TRBD1. The CDR3 has 14 amino acids. Germline values: CDR1 KGHDR, CDR2 SFDVKD. Trimming at V came to 4 bases and at J to 6 bases, leaving 7 bases not matched to a gene. CDR3 sequence (DNA): TGTGCCACCAGTGACATGACAGGGTTGGATGGCTACACCTTC. It yields the protein CATSDMTGLDGYTF.

The chain is built from TRBV13 and TRBJ2-7, with TRBD2 as a possible D gene (6 bases). The germline V and J ends were trimmed by 4 bases and 5 bases, with 15 bases remaining between them. From germline, CDR1 is PRHDT and CDR2 FYEKMQ (reference sequence). The CDR3 loop spans 14 amino acids. CDR3 DNA sequence: TGTGCCAGCAGCTCGGGGGACGGTGGGGACGAGCAGTACTTC. It translates to CASSSGDGGDEQYF.

The chain combines TRBV6-2 or TRBV6-3 with TRBJ2-7; 10 positions agree with TRBD2. J was trimmed by 3 bases and V by 8 bases; bases with no gene match: 7. Germline V gene sequence: CDR1 MNHEY, CDR2 SVGEGT. The length of the CDR3 is 14 residues. In DNA form, the CDR3 reads TGTGCCAGCGGCCAGGGACTAGCGTACTACGAGCAGTACTTC. Encoded protein: CASGQGLAYYEQYF.

The CDR3 loop is CASSLALLAETQYF. For the CDR3, the DNA is TGTGCCAGCAGCTTAGCGCTGCTAGCAGAGACCCAGTACTTC. J is TRBJ2-5 and V is TRBV7-2, with a tentative D call TRBD2 (5 bases). Between the trimmed V and J ends, which lost 0 bases and 4 bases, there was a span of 9 bases. The CDR3 spans 14 residues. The germline CDR1 and CDR2 sequences are SGHTA and FQGNSA.

This clone has a handful of counts. The chain carries TRBV5-1 and TRBJ2-5, with TRBD2 as a possible D gene (5 bases). CDR1 and CDR2 (germline): SGHRS, YFSETQ. CDR3 size: 12 residues. Trimming stripped 3 bases from V and 5 bases from J, with 8 bases between. CDR3 protein: CASSSGGETQYF. CDR3 coding DNA: TGCGCCAGCAGCTCGGGCGGGGAGACCCAGTACTTC.

In its sample, this clone was seen a few times. J is TRBJ1-1 and V is TRBV29-1; D gene ambiguous. The CDR3 totals 12 residues. V was pared by 6 bases and J by 6 bases, with 14 bases between. Germline V gene sequence: CDR1 SQVTM, CDR2 ANQGSEA. The CDR3 loop is CSVVRVVAEAFF. The CDR3 coding sequence is TGCAGCGTGGTCCGGGTAGTAGCTGAAGCTTTCTTT.

This clone appeared many times. V usage is TRBV28 and J usage is TRBJ2-1; 7 bases line up with TRBD2. The J segment lost 3 bases and the V segment lost 5 bases, leaving 7 bases of the junction unmatched. CDR3 length equals 15 residues. Germline lookup yields CDR1 MDHEN and CDR2 SYDVKM. CDR3 sequence: CASSLGLQYYNEQFF. The DNA of the CDR3 is TGTGCCAGCAGTCTGGGACTACAATACTACAATGAGCAGTTCTTC.

The chain joins TRBV24-1 to TRBJ2-3, with 13 bases fitting TRBD2. V shed 2 bases, J shed 6 bases, and the junction held 7 bases outside the gene matches. Germline V CDR1 and CDR2: KGHDR, SFDVKD. The CDR3 is 17 amino acids. CDR3 sequence reads: CATSDSARLAGGDTQYF. CDR3 nucleotides: TGTGCCACCAGTGATTCTGCTCGACTAGCGGGAGGTGATACGCAGTATTTT.

The chain recombines TRBV3-1 (or the pseudogene TRBV3-2) with TRBJ2-1, with 10 positions matching TRBD2. The CDR3 consists of 16 residues. V lost 3 bases to trimming and J lost 16 bases; unmatched junction nucleotides: 18. Germline CDR1 is LGHDT and CDR2 is YNNKEL (reference sequence). The DNA of the CDR3 is TGTGCCAGCAGCCAGGCCAGCGGGAGGGCCGGGCCTGGTTGCTTCTTC. It yields the protein CASSQASGRAGPGCFF.

The chain employs TRBV30 and TRBJ1-2, with D tentatively TRBD1 (5 bases). V was trimmed by 6 bases and J by 6 bases, leaving 14 bases between them. Germline lookup yields CDR1 GTSNPN and CDR2 SVGIG (reference sequence). This CDR3 contains 12 residues. The CDR3 region is CACLGLRDGYTF. As DNA, the CDR3 is TGTGCCTGCCTGGGACTACGCGATGGCTACACCTTC. Full variable domain (outside the CDR3, taken from reference TRBV30 and TRBJ1-2): SQTIHQWPATLVQPVGSPLSLECTVEGTSNPNLYWYRQAAGRGLQLLFYSVGIGQISSEVPQNLSASRPQDRQFILSSKKLLLSDSGFYLCACLGLRDGYTFGSGTRLTVV.

V is TRBV18 and J is TRBJ1-2; 8 nucleotides line up with TRBD1. J gave up 8 bases and V 5 bases, and 13 bases lay outside the gene matches. The CDR3 has 15 residues. Germline assignment: CDR1 KGHSH and CDR2 LQKENI. The CDR3 DNA follows: TGTGCCAGCTCAACATCAGGGGGCCCTGGTAGCGGCTACACCTTC. Its protein is CASSTSGGPGSGYTF.